The next 3 T cell receptor beta chains were all read from a single sample in a study of control samples from healthy donors and cancer patients. Only in-frame clones appear in the TCRdb table, and some are missing; sequencing was by immunoSEQ multiplex PCR. The sample records some 410,000 clones, over 75% being singletons. The sequenced sample was PBMCs. These receptors were collected from a man in his forties or fifties with head and neck cancer.

The chain joins TRBV5-1 to TRBJ2-1; the match to TRBD2 covers 10 bases. The germline V gene encodes CDR1 SGHRS and CDR2 YFSETQ. Germline trimming cut 1 base from V and 5 bases from J; bases unmatched to any gene: 3. This CDR3 spans 15 amino acids. DNA of the CDR3: TGCGCCAGCAGCTTGAAACTAGCGGGGCACAATGAGCAGTTCTTC. Protein sequence: CASSLKLAGHNEQFF.

The J gene is TRBJ2-7, the V gene TRBV11-2; D perhaps matches TRBD2 (6 bases). This CDR3 region has 13 residues. Looked up from germline, CDR1 is SGHAT and CDR2 is FQNNGV. The V end lost 0 bases, the J end lost 13 bases, and 16 bases lay between the germline ends. The DNA of the CDR3 is TGTGCCAGCAGCTTAGAGCGGGAAAGCCTGCGATACTTC. It specifies CASSLERESLRYF.

The CDR3 loop reads CSVEVDWGGDYGYTF. CDR3 coding DNA: TGCAGCGTTGAAGTTGATTGGGGAGGGGACTATGGCTACACCTTC. The chain is built from TRBV29-1 and TRBJ1-2; possible D gene TRBD1, 5 bases. The CDR3 is 15 amino acids. Trimming removed 1 base at V and 3 bases at J, with 15 bases between. The germline gives CDR1 SQVTM, CDR2 ANQGSEA.